The 9 T cell receptor beta chains below come from one sample, sequenced in a study of identical twins. MiXCR was run by TCRdb on the 5' RACE reads, yielding one entry per CDR3 protein. The sample lists some 1,700,000 distinct CDR3 sequences, less than 35% occurring once. The source material was cord blood. These receptors all stem from a newborn girl in good health.

This clonotype showed up just a few times. This chain's CDR3 is CSASWTSGRPDTQYF. CDR3 nucleotide sequence: TGCAGTGCCAGCTGGACTAGCGGGAGGCCGGATACGCAGTATTTT. The chain recombines TRBV20-1 with TRBJ2-3; 14 bases align to TRBD2. The CDR3 covers 15 residues. Germline V gene data show CDR1 as DFQATT and CDR2 as SNEGSKA (reference sequence). Trimming removed 6 bases from V and 6 bases from J; junction bases left unmatched: 8.

The chain links TRBV28 to TRBJ1-5, with 7 positions matching TRBD1. The germline gives CDR1 MDHEN, CDR2 SYDVKM. The CDR3 length is 15 residues. V shed 3 bases and J 4 bases; nucleotides not matched to a gene: 6. The CDR3 DNA follows: TGTGCCAGCAGTTTCCAACCGACAGGGAATCAGCCCCAGCATTTT. This sequence encodes CASSFQPTGNQPQHF.

V usage is TRBV13 and J usage is TRBJ2-7; 7 nucleotides match TRBD2. V was pared by 6 bases and J by 2 bases, with 10 bases of the junction left unmatched. Germline-derived CDR1 and CDR2 are PRHDT and FYEKMQ (reference sequence). CDR3 length: 15 residues. This CDR3 reads CASSGGGGVTYEQYF. DNA of the CDR3: TGTGCCAGCAGTGGGGGGGGAGGTGTTACCTACGAGCAGTACTTC.

V is TRBV24-1 and J is TRBJ1-5; TRBD1 matches 7 bases. Germline V lookup: CDR1 KGHDR, CDR2 SFDVKD. V gave up 5 bases and J gave up 5 bases; unmatched junction bases: 8. The CDR3 has 15 residues. The chain's CDR3 is CATSADRAGDQPQHF. CDR3 in DNA: TGTGCCACCAGTGCAGACAGGGCTGGGGATCAGCCCCAGCATTTT.

The gene calls are TRBV2 and TRBJ2-1; possibly TRBD2 for D (6 bases). Germline V gene sequence: CDR1 SNHLY, CDR2 FYNNEI. The CDR3 is 14 residues long. V lost 4 bases to trimming and J lost 6 bases, with 13 bases between them. CDR3 nucleotides: TGTGCCAGCAGTGTATTCCCGACTAGCAATGAGCAGTTCTTC. It yields the protein CASSVFPTSNEQFF.

The chain carries TRBV29-1 and TRBJ1-2; D is perhaps TRBD1 (6 bases). This CDR3 region has 16 residues. V was pared by 4 bases and J by 0 bases, with 18 bases between. The germline CDR1 and CDR2 sequences are SQVTM and ANQGSEA. The CDR3 here is CSVAQLSRGSNYGYTF. As DNA, the CDR3 is TGCAGCGTTGCCCAACTAAGCAGGGGCTCTAACTATGGCTACACCTTC.

With respect to this clonotype: The likely explanation is a read error, given a far larger clone one base away. This chain connects TRBV13 to TRBJ2-7; 7 bases match TRBD2. V was clipped by 3 bases and J by 6 bases; unmatched bases: 2. Germline CDR1 PRHDT, CDR2 FYEKMQ (reference sequence). The CDR3 sequence is 12 residues long. The CDR3 DNA reads TGTGCCAGCAGCTTGACTAGCTCCGAGCAGTACTTC. Translating it yields CASSLTSSEQYF.

This clonotype appeared a few times. The gene calls are TRBV6-2 or TRBV6-3 and TRBJ2-3; 8 bases map to TRBD1. The V gene end was trimmed by 2 bases and the J gene end by 0 bases; junction bases not matched to a gene: 4. The CDR3 runs 16 residues. Germline CDR1 and CDR2: MNHEY and SVGEGT. CDR3 amino acids: CASSYTRTGSTDTQYF. In DNA, the CDR3 is TGTGCCAGCAGTTACACACGGACAGGGAGCACAGATACGCAGTATTTT.

This clonotype has ten or more counts. The J gene is TRBJ2-1, the V gene TRBV4-2; 11 bases line up with TRBD2. The V gene's germline CDR1 is LGHNA and CDR2 YNFKEQ. V lost 6 bases and J lost 6; bases outside the gene matches: 10. The CDR3 loop spans 16 amino acids. The CDR3 DNA is TGTGCCAGCAGTATTCAAACCGGGACTAGCGGCAATGAGCAGTTCTTC. Its translation is CASSIQTGTSGNEQFF.